This T cell receptor beta chain was captured by sequencing in a study of beta chain features in type 1 diabetes. Findings of the study overall: Patients with Type 1 diabetes showed moderately but significantly shorter TCRB CDR3s in all four CD4+ subsets.

A note on this clone: Its specificity is unknown. The sample holds other DNA sequences that translate to the same CDR3.

All of the isolated RNA was reverse transcribed, so expressed TCRB transcripts were sequenced. Libraries were prepared by immunoSEQ multiplex PCR; TCRdb keeps only in-frame clonotypes and omits some of them. The sample holds about 700,000 clones, roughly 13% seen once. Trimming took off 0 bases at V and 1 base at J, with 4 bases between the two ends. Germline values: CDR1 SGHRS, CDR2 YFSETQ. This CDR3 contains 13 residues. The chain couples TRBV5-1 to TRBJ2-5; D call uncertain. The sequence was collected from a young man with type 1 diabetes. Sequenced input: naive CD4+ T cells from blood. DNA of the CDR3: TGCGCCAGCAGCTTGGACTCCCAAGAGACCCAGTACTTC. This gives the protein CASSLDSQETQYF.